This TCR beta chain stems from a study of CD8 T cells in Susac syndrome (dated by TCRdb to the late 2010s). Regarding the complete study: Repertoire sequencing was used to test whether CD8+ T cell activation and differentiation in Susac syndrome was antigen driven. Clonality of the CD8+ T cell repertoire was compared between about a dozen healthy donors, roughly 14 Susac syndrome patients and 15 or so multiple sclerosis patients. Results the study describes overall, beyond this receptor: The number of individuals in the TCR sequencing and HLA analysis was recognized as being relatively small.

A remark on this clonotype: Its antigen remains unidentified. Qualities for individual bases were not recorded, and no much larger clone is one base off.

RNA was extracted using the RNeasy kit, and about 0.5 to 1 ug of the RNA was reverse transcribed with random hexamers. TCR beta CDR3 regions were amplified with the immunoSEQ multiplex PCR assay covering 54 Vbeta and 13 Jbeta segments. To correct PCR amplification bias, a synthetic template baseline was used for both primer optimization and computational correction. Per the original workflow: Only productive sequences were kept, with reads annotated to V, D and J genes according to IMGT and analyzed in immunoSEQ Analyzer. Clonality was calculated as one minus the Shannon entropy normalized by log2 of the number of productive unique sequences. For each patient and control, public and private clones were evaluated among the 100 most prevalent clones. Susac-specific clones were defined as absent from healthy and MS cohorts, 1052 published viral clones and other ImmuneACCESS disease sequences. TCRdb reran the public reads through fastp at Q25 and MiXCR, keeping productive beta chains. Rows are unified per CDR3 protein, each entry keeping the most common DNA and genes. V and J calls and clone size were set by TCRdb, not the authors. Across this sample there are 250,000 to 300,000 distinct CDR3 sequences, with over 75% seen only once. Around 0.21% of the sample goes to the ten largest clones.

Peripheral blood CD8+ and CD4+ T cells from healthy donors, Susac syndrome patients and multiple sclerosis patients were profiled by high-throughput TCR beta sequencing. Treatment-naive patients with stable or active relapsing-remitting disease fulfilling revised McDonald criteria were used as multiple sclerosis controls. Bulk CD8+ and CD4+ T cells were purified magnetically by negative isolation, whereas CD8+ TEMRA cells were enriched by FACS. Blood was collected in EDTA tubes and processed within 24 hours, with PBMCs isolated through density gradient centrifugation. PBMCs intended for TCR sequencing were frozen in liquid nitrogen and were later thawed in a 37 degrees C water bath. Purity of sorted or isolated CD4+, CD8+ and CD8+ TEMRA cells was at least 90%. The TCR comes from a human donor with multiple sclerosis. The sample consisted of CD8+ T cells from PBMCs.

The CDR3 region reads CASSLAAGTAQETQYF. In nucleotide form, the sequence is TGTGCCAGCAGCTTAGCCGCCGGGACAGCTCAAGAGACCCAGTACTTC. The sequence joins TRBV7-9 to TRBJ2-5, with 7 junctional bases fitting TRBD1. The germline V gene (reference sequence) sets CDR1 to SEHNR and CDR2 to FQNEAQ. The CDR3 sequence holds 16 residues, the cysteine and phenylalanine included. Just the 48-base CDR3 DNA is kept, in frame starting at base 1. Compared with germline, V lacks 0 bases and J lacks 2 bases; bases without a gene match: 6.